The subject of this entry is one T cell receptor beta chain. The study assigned cohorts using participant-reported clinical history. What the recovered Cohort 3 donors had was two negative PCRs, clearance, or symptom resolution. The data stem from a study of blood T cell repertoires in COVID-19. Study-level background: Researchers got acute and convalescent COVID-19 samples from the United States, Italy and Spain.

Per the original data handling: Reference gene primer amplification in the assay estimated nucleated cell counts. Profiled with immunoSEQ multiplex PCR; TCRdb holds only in-frame clones, not every one. From that table come the V and J calls and clone size; the DNA was used to work out D and trimming. The sample shows roughly 300,000 clones, approximately 90% of them seen only once. The CDR3 loop spans 14 amino acids. Germline V CDR1 and CDR2: MGHRA, YSYEKL. Trimming took off 2 bases at V and 8 bases at J, with 13 bases between the two ends. Sequenced sample: PBMCs or T cells enriched from blood (not recorded which). The sequence derives from a man aged 25 to 40 who had recovered from COVID-19. This sequence joins TRBV4-1 and TRBJ2-1; D is perhaps TRBD2 (5 bases). The CDR3 bases are TGCGCCAGCAGCCAACCCGCCTCGAGGGATGAGCAGTTCTTC. Translated, it gives CASSQPASRDEQFF.